Presented here are 2 T cell receptor beta chains from one specimen sequenced in a study of T cell responses to AZD1222 COVID-19 vaccine. Measured with immunoSEQ multiplex PCR; TCRdb has only the in-frame clones, and not every one. The sample carries roughly 140,000 clones, around 91% recorded once. Here the sequenced sample was peripheral blood, taken 28 days after the second AZD1222 dose. The receptors stem from an adult who received the AZD1222 COVID-19 vaccine.

The sample holds one count of this clone. The chain is built from TRBV30 and TRBJ1-3, with 7 positions matching TRBD1. The CDR3 consists of 14 residues. Germline loops: CDR1 GTSNPN, CDR2 SVGIG (reference sequence). Trimming removed 4 bases from V and 7 bases from J; junction bases left unmatched: 10. The CDR3 is CAWKVEGARNTIYF. CDR3 bases: TGTGCCTGGAAGGTCGAGGGGGCGAGGAACACCATATATTTT. Filled out from reference TRBV30 and TRBJ1-3, the complete variable domain reads SQTIHQWPATLVQPVGSPLSLECTVEGTSNPNLYWYRQAAGRGLQLLFYSVGIGQISSEVPQNLSASRPQDRQFILSSKKLLLSDSGFYLCAWKVEGARNTIYFGEGSWLTVV.

The gene calls are TRBV27 and TRBJ1-6; tentative D call: TRBD1 (5 bases). V was shortened by 6 bases and J by 8 bases, with 14 bases between the two germline ends. This CDR3 has 14 amino acids. Germline CDR1 is MNHEY and CDR2 is SMNVEV (reference sequence). CDR3 loop: CASSFGTEDSPLHF. CDR3 bases: TGTGCCAGCAGCTTCGGGACGGAGGATTCACCCCTCCACTTT.